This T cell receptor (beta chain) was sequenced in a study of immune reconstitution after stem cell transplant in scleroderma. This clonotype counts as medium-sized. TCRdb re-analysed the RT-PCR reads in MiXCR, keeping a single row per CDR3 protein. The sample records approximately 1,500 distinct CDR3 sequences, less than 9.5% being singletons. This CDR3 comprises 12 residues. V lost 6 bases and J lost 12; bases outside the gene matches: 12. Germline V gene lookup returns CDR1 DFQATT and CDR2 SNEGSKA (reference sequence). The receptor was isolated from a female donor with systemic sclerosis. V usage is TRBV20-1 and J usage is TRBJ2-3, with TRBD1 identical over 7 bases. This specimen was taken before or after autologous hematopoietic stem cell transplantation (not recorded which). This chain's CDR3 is CSALTGEYSQYF. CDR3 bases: TGCAGTGCCCTAACAGGGGAGTACTCCCAGTATTTT.